This T cell receptor beta chain is from a study of OX40 agonist ivuxolimab in advanced cancers. Trimming shortened V by 4 bases and J by 4 bases, and 14 bases separated the two germline ends. CDR3 length: 15 amino acids. Germline V gene lookup returns CDR1 MNHEY and CDR2 SMNVEV (reference sequence). Study results and limitations: Several nonresponders also turned out to have low normalized T-cell clonal expansion.

Comment on this clone: Its antigen is currently unknown.

The repertoire was sequenced with immunoSEQ multiplex PCR; TCRdb's copy has only in-frame clones and lacks some. The repertoire includes around 67,000 clones, roughly four fifths of them detected once, and about 2.4% sits in the top ten. This receptor was taken from an adult with an advanced solid tumor such as melanoma, head and neck, liver or kidney cancer. The source material was CD4+ or CD8+ T cells sorted from blood, sampled in a trial of the OX40 agonist ivuxolimab. The chain is built from TRBV27 and TRBJ1-5, with a tentative D call TRBD1 (5 bases). CDR3 nucleotide sequence: TGTGCCAGCAGTTATGCGGGACTCAAAAATCAGCCCCAGCATTTT. Translation gives CASSYAGLKNQPQHF.